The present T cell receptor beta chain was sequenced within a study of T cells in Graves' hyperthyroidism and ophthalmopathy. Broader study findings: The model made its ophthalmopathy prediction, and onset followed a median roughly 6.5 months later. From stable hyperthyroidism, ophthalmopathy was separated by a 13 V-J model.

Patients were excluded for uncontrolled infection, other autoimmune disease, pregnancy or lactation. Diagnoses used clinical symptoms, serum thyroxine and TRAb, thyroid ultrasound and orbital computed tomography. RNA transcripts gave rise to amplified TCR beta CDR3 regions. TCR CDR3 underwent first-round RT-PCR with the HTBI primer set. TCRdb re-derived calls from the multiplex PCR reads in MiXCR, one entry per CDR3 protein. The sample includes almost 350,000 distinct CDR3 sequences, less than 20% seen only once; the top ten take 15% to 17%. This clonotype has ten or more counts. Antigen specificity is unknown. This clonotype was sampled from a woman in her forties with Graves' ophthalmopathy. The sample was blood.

The DNA of the CDR3 is TGCAGTGCCAGACAGGCTAGCGCCTACGAGCAGTACTTC. It is translated as CSARQASAYEQYF. The chain combines TRBV20-1 with TRBJ2-7; either TRBD1 or TRBD2 may supply D (6 bases each). V lost 6 bases and J lost 2, with 14 bases in between. The CDR3 sequence is 13 residues long. The V gene's germline CDR1 is DFQATT and CDR2 SNEGSKA (reference sequence).